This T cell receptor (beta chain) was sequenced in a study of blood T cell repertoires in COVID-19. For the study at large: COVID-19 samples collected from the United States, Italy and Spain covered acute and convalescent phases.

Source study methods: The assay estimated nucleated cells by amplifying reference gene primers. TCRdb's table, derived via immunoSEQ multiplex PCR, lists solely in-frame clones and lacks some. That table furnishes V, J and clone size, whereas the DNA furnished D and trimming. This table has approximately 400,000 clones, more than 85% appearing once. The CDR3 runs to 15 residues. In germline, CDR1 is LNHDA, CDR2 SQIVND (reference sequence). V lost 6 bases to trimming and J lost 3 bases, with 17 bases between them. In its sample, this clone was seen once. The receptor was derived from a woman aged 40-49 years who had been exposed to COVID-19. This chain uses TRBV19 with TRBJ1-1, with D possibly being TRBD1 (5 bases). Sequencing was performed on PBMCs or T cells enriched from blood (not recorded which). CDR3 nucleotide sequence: TGTGCCAGTAGCTCCGTCCGACAGCCGTACACTGAAGCTTTCTTT. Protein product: CASSSVRQPYTEAFF.